Following are 16 T cell receptor beta chains from one sample sequenced in a study of control samples from healthy donors and cancer patients. Only in-frame clones appear in the TCRdb table, and some are missing; sequencing was by immunoSEQ multiplex PCR. The sample gives under 100,000 clones, more than 80% of which show up once; approximately 1.5% is in the top ten. Sequencing used blood. The receptors derive from a woman aged 30 to 39 in good health.

The rearrangement links TRBV7-8 to TRBJ2-7; weak D call: TRBD1 (6 bases). CDR1 is SGHVS, CDR2 FQNEAQ, per germline. The CDR3 totals 14 residues. V was trimmed by 1 base and J by 2 bases, leaving 9 bases between them. CDR3: CASSLVGAAYEQYF. For the CDR3, the DNA is TGTGCCAGCAGCTTAGTGGGGGCCGCCTACGAGCAGTACTTC.

This chain links TRBV19 with TRBJ1-1, with a possible D match to TRBD1 (5 bases). The V end lost 2 bases, the J end lost 0 bases, and 16 bases lay between the germline ends. Germline V CDR1 and CDR2: LNHDA, SQIVND (reference sequence). The CDR3 sequence is 17 residues long. This chain's CDR3 is CASSIFPAGGLNTEAFF. CDR3 nucleotide sequence: TGTGCCAGTAGTATATTCCCCGCTGGGGGGTTGAACACTGAAGCTTTCTTT.

J is TRBJ1-6 and V is TRBV11-2, with unresolved D. The CDR3 is made up of 15 amino acids. CDR1 is SGHAT, CDR2 FQNNGV, per germline. Deletions cut 1 base from V and 10 bases from J, with 14 bases between. The chain's CDR3 is CASSLAYGAESPLHF. DNA of the CDR3: TGTGCCAGCAGCTTAGCCTACGGAGCCGAGTCACCCCTCCACTTT.

This chain uses TRBV6-1 with TRBJ2-1; D gene ambiguous. V was shortened by 3 bases and J by 5 bases, with 8 bases between the two germline ends. The germline CDR1 and CDR2 sequences are MNHNS and SASEGT. The CDR3 runs to 13 residues. As DNA, the CDR3 is TGTGCCAGCAGTGAGCGGCTCAACAATGAGCAGTTCTTC. This codes for CASSERLNNEQFF.

The chain combines TRBV6-4 with TRBJ2-1; D unclear. V was shortened by 0 bases and J by 0 bases, with 9 bases between the two germline ends. The germline V gene has CDR1 MRHNA and CDR2 SNTAGT. The CDR3 consists of 16 residues. As DNA, the CDR3 is TGTGCCAGCAGTGACTCGCCCGAGAGCTCCTACAATGAGCAGTTCTTC. The encoded protein is CASSDSPESSYNEQFF.

The chain employs TRBV7-2 and TRBJ2-2, with D possibly being TRBD1 or TRBD2 (5 bases each). Trimming took off 0 bases at V and 4 bases at J, with 18 bases between the two ends. The germline V gene encodes CDR1 SGHTA and CDR2 FQGNSA. The CDR3 covers 18 residues. CDR3 in amino acids: CASSLAFFGGTSTGELFF. The CDR3 DNA sequence: TGTGCCAGCAGCTTAGCATTTTTTGGGGGAACGAGCACCGGGGAGCTGTTTTTT.

The gene calls are TRBV10-1 and TRBJ1-2; D gene unclear. In germline, CDR1 is WNHNN, CDR2 SYGVQD (reference sequence). Deletions cut 3 bases from V and 8 bases from J, with 10 bases between. This CDR3 is 12 amino acids long. The CDR3, as DNA: TGCGCCAGCAGTGATGTTGATCACGGCTACACCTTC. Protein product: CASSDVDHGYTF.

In DNA, the CDR3 is TGTGCCAGCAGCCAAGATTCCCTCACGCCCGAAAAACTGTTTTTT. Translation gives CASSQDSLTPEKLFF. The chain couples TRBV3-1 (or the pseudogene TRBV3-2) to TRBJ1-4, with D unclear. This CDR3 has 15 residues. Germline assignment: CDR1 LGHDT and CDR2 YNNKEL (reference sequence). With 0 bases removed from V and 8 bases from J, the gap between germline ends came to 13 bases.

In this sample, this clone turned up a few times. The V call is TRBV27, the J call TRBJ2-1, with D unclear. The V gene's germline CDR1 is MNHEY and CDR2 SMNVEV (reference sequence). Between the trimmed V and J ends, which lost 2 bases and 6 bases, there was a span of 2 bases. The CDR3 length is 11 residues. CDR3 loop: CASSLGNEQFF. CDR3 bases: TGTGCCAGCAGTTTAGGCAATGAGCAGTTCTTC.

Note on this clone: One end of the junction fails to match germline, which may point to a read error. The J gene is TRBJ1-5, the V gene TRBV7-9; no clear D. Looked up from germline, CDR1 is SEHNR and CDR2 is FQNEAQ (reference sequence). This CDR3 contains 14 residues. CDR3 bases: TGTGCCGGCAGCTTTGAGGGAGGCAATCAGCCCCAGCATTTT. It encodes CAGSFEGGNQPQHF.

The chain employs TRBV5-5 and TRBJ1-4; a weak D match, TRBD1 (5 bases). The V and J ends lost 4 bases and 7 bases respectively, with 17 bases between them. The CDR3 runs 15 residues. Looked up from germline, CDR1 is SGHKS and CDR2 is YYEKEE (reference sequence). CDR3 DNA: TGTGCCAGCAGCCCCGGGGGGGGAATCGGTGAAAAACTGTTTTTT. It encodes CASSPGGGIGEKLFF.

This chain joins TRBV9 and TRBJ1-2; TRBD1 matches at 10 bases. This CDR3 is built from 16 residues. J was trimmed by 8 bases and V by 0 bases; bases with no gene match: 10. Germline loops: CDR1 SGDLS, CDR2 YYNGEE. The CDR3 DNA reads as TGTGCCAGCAGCGTAGGGTTTCCGGGACAGGGGTTGGGCTACACCTTC. This sequence encodes CASSVGFPGQGLGYTF.

This sequence joins TRBV4-1 and TRBJ1-2; D is ambiguous. V was cut by 0 bases and J by 4 bases, with 9 bases left in between. The CDR3 runs to 14 residues. Germline lookup yields CDR1 MGHRA and CDR2 YSYEKL. The CDR3 region has the DNA TGCGCCAGCAGCCAAGAATCAGGCTTCTATGGCTACACCTTC. It yields the protein CASSQESGFYGYTF.

The CDR3 reads CASRTMGGEKLFF. The CDR3 DNA reads as TGTGCCAGCAGGACGATGGGGGGGGAAAAACTGTTTTTT. The rearrangement links TRBV27 to TRBJ1-4; possibly TRBD1 for D (5 bases). The CDR3 runs 13 residues. Germline V gene data show CDR1 as MNHEY and CDR2 as SMNVEV (reference sequence). Trimming removed 6 bases from V and 8 bases from J, with 13 bases in between. Using reference TRBV27 and TRBJ1-4 for the parts outside the CDR3, the full variable domain is EAQVTQNPRYLITVTGKKLTVTCSQNMNHEYMSWYRQDPGLGLRQIYYSMNVEVTDKGDVPEGYKVSRKEKRNFPLILESPSPNQTSLYFCASRTMGGEKLFFGSGTQLSVL.

The chain carries TRBV11-3 and TRBJ2-2; D possibly uses TRBD1 or TRBD2 (5 bases each). Germline V gene sequence: CDR1 SGHNT, CDR2 YENEEA. This CDR3 has 14 amino acids. V dropped 2 bases and J dropped 7 bases, with 11 bases sitting between them. The CDR3 region is CASSLSRGVGELFF. The DNA of the CDR3 is TGTGCCAGCAGCTTATCTCGGGGCGTCGGGGAGCTGTTTTTT. Full variable domain (rest looked up from reference TRBV11-3 and TRBJ2-2): EAGVVQSPRYKIIEKKQPVAFWCNPISGHNTLYWYLQNLGQGPELLIRYENEEAVDDSQLPKDRFSAERLKGVDSTLKIQPAELGDSAVYLCASSLSRGVGELFFGEGSRLTVL.

The CDR3 region is CASSDQGRRNYGYTF. The CDR3 nucleotides read TGTGCCAGCAGTGATCAAGGGCGGCGGAACTATGGCTACACCTTC. The chain links TRBV6-1 to TRBJ1-2, with no clear D. This CDR3 has 15 amino acids. CDR1 and CDR2 (germline): MNHNS, SASEGT. Trimming pared 3 bases from V and 2 bases from J, leaving 13 bases between.